Listed here are 5 T cell receptor beta chains from one sample, sequenced in a study of blood T cell repertoires in COVID-19 (dated by TCRdb to 2020 to 2021). Library preparation employed the immunoSEQ multiplex PCR assay. TCRdb obtained this table from immuneACCESS and retained in-frame rearrangements with V and J assigned. These tables miss some clones; where compared with another copy, unresolved V genes account for less than half of the shortfall, and the remainder is unexplained. Recorded for this sample are over 200,000 clones; roughly 80% of them occurred a single time. The ten largest make up approximately 5.3% of the sample. Material: peripheral blood. Every receptor here comes from a human donor in a cohort sampled during active COVID-19.

This chain connects TRBV6-5 to TRBJ2-6; D might be TRBD1 (5 bases). Per the germline V gene, CDR1 is MNHEY and CDR2 is SVGAGI. Trimming pared 0 bases from V and 2 bases from J, leaving 8 bases between. The CDR3 loop spans 16 amino acids. The CDR3 here is CASSYSKTAGANVLTF. In nucleotides, the CDR3 is TGTGCCAGCAGTTACTCGAAGACAGCTGGGGCCAACGTCCTGACTTTC.

This chain joins TRBV9 and TRBJ2-3; D is unresolved. CDR1 and CDR2 (germline): SGDLS, YYNGEE. The CDR3 runs to 14 residues. V was cut by 0 bases and J by 3 bases, with 8 bases left in between. CDR3 bases: TGTGCCAGCAGCGTAGCGTCCACAACAGATACGCAGTATTTT. Protein: CASSVASTTDTQYF. Filled out from reference TRBV9 and TRBJ2-3, the complete variable domain reads DSGVTQTPKHLITATGQRVTLRCSPRSGDLSVYWYQQSLDQGLQFLIQYYNGEERAKGNILERFSAQQFPDLHSELNLSSLELGDSALYFCASSVASTTDTQYFGPGTRLTVL.

J is TRBJ2-3 and V is TRBV6-1; 10 nucleotides match TRBD1. CDR3 size: 17 residues. Germline lookup yields CDR1 MNHNS and CDR2 SASEGT. V shed 3 bases, J shed 8 bases, and the junction held 14 bases outside the gene matches. In DNA form, the CDR3 reads TGTGCCAGCAGTGAGACAGGGGGCGCGGCAACGCCGGGTACGCAGTATTTT. Residues: CASSETGGAATPGTQYF.

The chain links TRBV5-6 to TRBJ2-1, with D perhaps TRBD2 (6 bases). The CDR3 runs 15 residues. V gave up 0 bases and J gave up 7 bases, with 14 bases separating them. Germline values: CDR1 SGHDT, CDR2 YYEEEE. CDR3 DNA: TGTGCCAGCAGCTTGGCGGAGGGCCGAAGAAATGAGCAGTTCTTC. This translates into CASSLAEGRRNEQFF.

The chain uses TRBV6-4 and TRBJ1-5; 9 bases map to TRBD1. Trimming at V came to 3 bases and at J to 3 bases, leaving 3 bases not matched to a gene. CDR3 length: 15 amino acids. Germline values: CDR1 MRHNA, CDR2 SNTAGT. The CDR3 DNA reads TGTGCCAGCAGTGATGGGGACAGGGACAATCAGCCCCAGCATTTT. Translating it yields CASSDGDRDNQPQHF.